This T cell receptor (beta chain) was captured in a study of T cells expressing NK-cell markers (dated by TCRdb to the early 2020s). A note on the overall study: Eight donors provided sorted CD3+CD56+NKG2C+, CD3+CD56+NKG2C- and CD3+CD56-NKG2C+ T-cell subsets, whose TCR beta-chain repertoires were profiled. Seven of the eight sequenced donors were HCMV-seropositive and one was HCMV-seronegative. All eight donors whose samples were sequenced were randomly selected healthy volunteers, three of them men and five women. The libraries were sequenced on Illumina HiSeq 2000/2500, MiSeq or NextSeq, producing 2 x 150 bp reads. Paper-wide results and their limitations: Whether the expanded NKG2C-expressing T cell clones were specific for HCMV antigens remained unclear. In a handful of donors, the dominant CD3+CD56+NKG2C+ clonotypes ranked among the top 10 CD8+ clonotypes, making up roughly 1.0-7.5% of CD8+ T cells. Those dominant clonotypes were again the most abundant among CD3+CD56-NKG2C+ cells in a handful of donors, at about 25-60.1%.

Taken from the germline V gene, the CDR1 and CDR2 loops are MNHEY and SVGEGT. The CDR3 has 14 amino acids, counting the end cysteine and phenylalanine. A DNA sequence was not provided. With respect to this clonotype: Its antigen has not been determined.

For sequencing, an Illumina HiSeq 2000 was employed. TCR beta cDNA libraries were prepared using 5'RACE template switching, which introduced a universal primer site and unique molecular identifiers. cDNA synthesis was primed from the TCR beta constant segment and was followed by two successive PCR amplification steps. As for the original processing: MIGEC was used to demultiplex reads and group reads by UMI, and MiTCR was used to assemble and quantify clonotypes. To remove erroneous sequences, TCR cDNA sequences were retained only when supported by two or more reads. The tcR package was used for downstream repertoire analysis, and clonotypes were matched across fractions by CDR3 nucleotide sequence plus V segment. Antigen specificity was annotated against VDJdb with VDJmatch, allowing one amino acid substitution in CDR3. Reads reprocessed by TCRdb are summarized as one entry per CDR3 protein sequence, and DNA is absent. What appears here as the V and J calls and clone size reflects TCRdb's work, not the paper's. This sample's table contains fewer than 400,000 distinct CDR3 sequences. The top ten hold 5.2% of the sample.

HCMV serostatus was determined by detecting HCMV-specific IgG in serum with a commercial ELISA kit. Ficoll density gradient centrifugation was used to isolate peripheral blood mononuclear cells from blood. The sample taken for sequencing was blood T cells: a sorted CD56 or NKG2C T cell subset, CD4+ or CD8+ T cells, or bulk PBMC T cells (not recorded which). In this chain, TRBV6-2 or TRBV6-3 is recombined with TRBJ2-1; TCRdb selects TRBD1, and the lack of DNA leaves this call unchecked. This clonotype originated in a man aged 18 to 69 in good health. The CDR3 sequence is CASRLGVSGNEQFF.